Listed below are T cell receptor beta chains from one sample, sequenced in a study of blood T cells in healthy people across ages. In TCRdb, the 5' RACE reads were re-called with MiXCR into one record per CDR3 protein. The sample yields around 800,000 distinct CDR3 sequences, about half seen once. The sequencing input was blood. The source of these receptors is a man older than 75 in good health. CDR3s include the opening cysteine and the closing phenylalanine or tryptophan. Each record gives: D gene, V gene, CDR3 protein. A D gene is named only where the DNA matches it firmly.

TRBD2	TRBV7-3	CASSFSGSQDTQYF
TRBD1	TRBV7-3	CASSAIDRGLGTDTQYF
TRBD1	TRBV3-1	CASSHRDRGIQETQYF
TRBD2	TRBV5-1	CASSLPTGTSGGTLTGELFF
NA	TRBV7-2	CASSSTHGSPLHF
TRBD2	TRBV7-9	CASSRLAGEVEQFF
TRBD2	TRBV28	CASNERLAGVETQYF
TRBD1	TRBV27	CASSLSIPWDSEDYEQYF
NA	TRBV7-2	CASSRDGGRSPYEQYF
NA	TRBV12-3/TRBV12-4	CASSLVAGGGQPQHF
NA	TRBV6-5	CATQAVDEQFF
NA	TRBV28	CASSLPTEITDTQYF
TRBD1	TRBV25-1	CASSDSGTGGFGYTF
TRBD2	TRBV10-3	CAIRGTSALGGEQYF
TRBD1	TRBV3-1	CASSQEGQGPSGEQYF
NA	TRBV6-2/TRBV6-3	CASSYIDAGSGEQYF
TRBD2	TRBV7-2	CASSSSGVLAKNIQYF
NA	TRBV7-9	CASSELLEDTQYF
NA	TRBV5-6	CASSPPGVRNEQYF
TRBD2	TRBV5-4	CASSSKGGGNEQFF
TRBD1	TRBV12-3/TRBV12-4	CASSTTGSGEQYF
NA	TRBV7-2	CASGIATNEKLFF
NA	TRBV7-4	CASSLKLNTGELFF
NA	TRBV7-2	CASSSRFRSSEQYF
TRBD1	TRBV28	CASRRQGTRGGTQYF
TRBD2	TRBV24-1	CATSGGLAGKIGSYNEQFF
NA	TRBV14	CASGIEASAYNEQFF
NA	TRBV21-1	CASRGSNLDSKEHEQYF
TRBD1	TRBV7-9	CASFAGDRGADTQYF
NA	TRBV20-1	CSARVSVLETQYF
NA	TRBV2	CASRQGRIMGETQYF
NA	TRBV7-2	CASSLRPQETQYF
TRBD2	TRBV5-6	CASSILGLAGYNEQYF
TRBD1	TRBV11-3	CASSSRSGGVYNEQFF
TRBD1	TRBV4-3	CASSQDQGADEQFF
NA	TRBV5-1	CASSPLDSLDYEQYF
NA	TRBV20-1	CSARDVTEGRETEAFF
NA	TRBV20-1	CSARGKSGSYEQYF
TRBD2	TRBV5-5	CASSLTPGGPVGELFF
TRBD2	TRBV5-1	CASSWTPTSGRRADTQYF
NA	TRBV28	CASSPQVSGIQETQYF
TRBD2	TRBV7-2	CASSFGLAGGTYEQYF
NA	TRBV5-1	CASSPSRETQYF
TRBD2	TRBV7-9	CASSPAGGSTDTQYF
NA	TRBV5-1	CASSFQGNRNSPLHF
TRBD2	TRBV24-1	CATSDGGLAGDLDTQYF
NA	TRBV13	CASSLQGRGYGYTF
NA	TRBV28	CASSLQQGGYGQYF
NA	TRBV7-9	CASSVDRQGRKAFF